One sample yielded the 15 T cell receptor beta chains listed below, sequenced in a study of vaccination effects on CD4 cells after COVID-19. Assay used: immunoSEQ multiplex PCR; TCRdb lists only in-frame clones, some missing. The top ten clones hold 1.5% to 2% of a sample with roughly 59,000 clones, roughly three quarters of them seen once. No antigen has been assigned to these receptors. Viral peptide pool expansion of antigen-specific CD4+ T cells preceded sequencing in the ViraFEST assay. It was after approximately 11 days of culture that CD4+ T cells were isolated. Participants were vaccinated with two doses of either the BNT162b2 or mRNA-1273 vaccine. The source was CD4+ T cells from PBMCs cultured with HCoV-OC43 spike peptides, collected after COVID-19 vaccination. The subset is: HCoV-OC43 spike overlapping peptide pool stimulation. All receptors derive from a human donor who received a COVID-19 vaccine.

This clone was recorded a few times. The chain joins TRBV6-1 to TRBJ1-6; D is unresolved. V gave up 3 bases and J gave up 8 bases, with 8 bases separating them. CDR3 size: 13 residues. Germline assignment: CDR1 MNHNS and CDR2 SASEGT. The CDR3 DNA follows: TGTGCCAGCAGTGAGGGCTTTTATTCACCCCTCCACTTT. Translated, it gives CASSEGFYSPLHF.

This rearrangement joins TRBV7-3 to TRBJ2-5; 8 bases match TRBD2. The V and J ends lost 4 bases and 4 bases, in that order; junction bases with no gene match: 5. Germline V gene lookup returns CDR1 SGHTA and CDR2 FQGTGA. The CDR3 totals 14 residues. The CDR3 spells CASSSGGAGETQYF. The CDR3 bases are TGTGCCAGCAGCTCCGGGGGGGCGGGAGAGACCCAGTACTTC.

The chain has TRBV28 and TRBJ1-3; 8 nucleotides line up with TRBD1. Germline CDR1 MDHEN, CDR2 SYDVKM. J gave up 0 bases and V 8 bases, and 3 bases lay outside the gene matches. This CDR3 spans 14 amino acids. DNA of the CDR3: TGTGCCAGCGTTACAGGGGGCTCTGGAAACACCATATATTTT. It encodes CASVTGGSGNTIYF.

The chain carries TRBV21-1 and TRBJ2-3; the table's TRBD2 call for D was not verified on the DNA. TRBV21-1 is given as a pseudogene. This CDR3 region has 16 residues. The CDR3 spells CASSKTRYNSTDTQYF. CDR3 sequence (DNA): TGTGCCAGCAGCAAAACTAGATACAATAGCACAGATACGCAGTATTTT.

The chain employs TRBV11-1 and TRBJ2-3; 7 bases map to TRBD1. The CDR3 is 15 amino acids. From germline, CDR1 is SGHAT and CDR2 FQDESV (reference sequence). Trimming at V came to 1 base and at J to 2 bases, leaving 3 bases not matched to a gene. The CDR3 nucleotides are TGTGCCAGCAGCTTAGACAGGGGTCCCACAGATACGCAGTATTTT. Amino acids: CASSLDRGPTDTQYF.

V usage is TRBV5-5 and J usage is TRBJ1-6, with D possibly TRBD1 on 5 matching bases. V was pared by 6 bases and J by 8 bases, with 18 bases between. The V gene's germline CDR1 is SGHKS and CDR2 YYEKEE (reference sequence). The CDR3 has 15 amino acids. The CDR3 coding sequence is TGTGCCAGCACCTCCTCGGGGCTTTTAGATTCACCCCTCCACTTT. The encoded protein is CASTSSGLLDSPLHF.

The CDR3 region is CASSVPAGPLIPYGYTF. CDR3 in DNA: TGTGCCAGCAGTGTCCCCGCGGGACCCCTCATCCCATATGGCTACACCTTC. The rearrangement joins TRBV25-1 to TRBJ1-2, with TRBD1 as a possible D gene (5 bases). Looked up from germline, CDR1 is MGHDK and CDR2 is SYGVNS. The CDR3 sequence is 17 residues long. Trimming pared 4 bases from V and 5 bases from J, leaving 23 bases between.

CDR3 residues: CASSLVGSGVNQPQHF. CDR3 bases: TGTGCCAGCAGTTTAGTGGGATCAGGGGTGAATCAGCCCCAGCATTTT. The V call is TRBV27, the J call TRBJ1-5; D is perhaps TRBD1 (6 bases). V gave up 2 bases and J gave up 4 bases, with 15 bases separating them. This CDR3 region has 16 residues. The germline V gene has CDR1 MNHEY and CDR2 SMNVEV (reference sequence).

The chain combines TRBV6-5 with TRBJ1-2, with TRBD1 matching over 8 bases. The germline CDR1 and CDR2 sequences are MNHEY and SVGAGI. Trimming took 4 bases from V and 4 from J; bases not matched to a gene: 8. The CDR3 has 15 amino acids. In DNA form, the CDR3 reads TGTGCCAGCAGTTTCGGACAGGGAAAGGGCTATGGCTACACCTTC. As protein: CASSFGQGKGYGYTF.

The genes are TRBV3-1 (or the pseudogene TRBV3-2) and TRBJ1-2; the D is unclear. The germline V gene has CDR1 LGHDT and CDR2 YNNKEL (reference sequence). The CDR3 runs to 15 residues. V was clipped by 4 bases and J by 7 bases, with 19 bases between them. The CDR3 region has the DNA TGTGCCAGCAGCCCCCGGGATCCCTTTGTCGGTGGCTACACCTTC. This encodes CASSPRDPFVGGYTF.

The chain uses TRBV28 and TRBJ2-1, with 7 bases fitting TRBD2. The CDR3 contains 15 residues. Per the germline V gene, CDR1 is MDHEN and CDR2 is SYDVKM. V trimming: 4 bases; J trimming: 3 bases; junction bases outside the gene matches: 6. The CDR3 here is CASSSQGGGYNEQFF. The CDR3 coding sequence is TGTGCCAGCAGTTCCCAGGGCGGGGGCTACAATGAGCAGTTCTTC.

This clone was found a few times. V gene TRBV5-4 combines with J gene TRBJ1-3; 7 bases are a match to TRBD1. CDR3 size: 14 residues. V lost 3 bases to trimming and J lost 2 bases; unmatched junction nucleotides: 2. The germline V gene has CDR1 SGHNT and CDR2 YYREEE (reference sequence). CDR3 nucleotide sequence: TGTGCCAGCAGCTGGCAGGGGGCTGGAAACACCATATATTTT. It specifies CASSWQGAGNTIYF.

The chain carries TRBV5-1 and TRBJ2-2, with D maybe TRBD2 (7 bases). The V end lost 4 bases, the J end lost 4 bases, and 26 bases lay between the germline ends. The germline V gene has CDR1 SGHRS and CDR2 YFSETQ. The CDR3 sequence is 19 residues long. The CDR3 DNA is TGCGCCAGCAGCCCCGGCGTATCGGGGGCGGGGGAGTTCACCGGGGAGCTGTTTTTT. Residues: CASSPGVSGAGEFTGELFF.

This clone was found once. J is TRBJ2-1 and V is TRBV3-1 (or the pseudogene TRBV3-2), with D possibly being TRBD2 (7 bases). CDR3 length: 15 residues. Germline values: CDR1 LGHDT, CDR2 YNNKEL (reference sequence). Trimming took off 1 base at V and 7 bases at J, with 14 bases between the two ends. CDR3 in DNA: TGTGCCAGCAGCCAAGGCGGCGGGGGCTGGAATGAGCAGTTCTTC. This translates into CASSQGGGGWNEQFF.

The chain employs TRBV5-1 and TRBJ1-2; 9 bases match TRBD1. This CDR3 contains 13 residues. V lost 4 bases, J lost 5 bases, and 3 bases stayed unmatched. Per the germline V gene, CDR1 is SGHRS and CDR2 is YFSETQ. The CDR3: CASSIGQGYGYTF. In DNA form, the CDR3 reads TGCGCCAGCAGCATAGGACAGGGGTATGGCTACACCTTC.